Below are 21 T cell receptor beta chains sequenced from a single sample in a study of vaccination and CD4 T cells after COVID-19. Treatment in this sample: roughly 11-day PBMC culture with coronavirus spike peptide pools or control peptides (ViraFEST assay). For these TCRs, the target antigens are not known. With the Oncomine TCR Beta short-read assay, DNA from cultured CD4+ T cells was sequenced. TCRdb reprocessed the PCR reads with MiXCR, giving one entry per CDR3 protein. This sample has some 17,000 distinct CDR3 sequences; around 40% occur once, and the top ten carry roughly 12%. Sequencing used CD4+ T cells from blood, cultured in vitro. The receptors shown here come from a human donor who had recovered from COVID-19.

The V and J genes are TRBV7-9 and TRBJ2-3; D uncertain. This CDR3 is built from 13 residues. Looked up from germline, CDR1 is SEHNR and CDR2 is FQNEAQ (reference sequence). Trimming cost V 0 bases and J 5 bases, with 6 bases left between them. The CDR3 DNA reads TGTGCCAGCAGCTTAGCCGGACGAGATACGCAGTATTTT. The encoded protein is CASSLAGRDTQYF. The full variable domain, with the rest looked up from reference TRBV7-9 and TRBJ2-3, is DTGVSQNPRHKITKRGQNVTFRCDPISEHNRLYWYRQTLGQGPEFLTYFQNEAQLEKSRLLSDRFSAERPKGSFSTLEIQRTEQGDSAMYLCASSLAGRDTQYFGPGTRLTVL.

The V and J genes are TRBV6-5 and TRBJ1-5, with a tentative D call TRBD1 (5 bases). Germline lookup yields CDR1 MNHEY and CDR2 SVGAGI. The V end was cut by 0 bases, the J end by 4 bases, with 7 bases between. The CDR3 has 14 amino acids. CDR3 protein: CASSYSRGNQPQHF. The CDR3 region has the DNA TGTGCCAGCAGTTACTCGCGGGGGAATCAGCCCCAGCATTTT.

This clonotype was observed a handful of times. V and J are TRBV2 and TRBJ1-5, with 8 bases lining up with TRBD1. Per germline, CDR1 SNHLY and CDR2 FYNNEI. J lost 7 bases, V lost 4 bases, and 6 bases had no gene match. There are 14 residues in the CDR3. The CDR3, as DNA: TGTGCCAGCAGTGTCGGGGCAGGGGGCCAGCCCCAGCATTTT. It yields the protein CASSVGAGGQPQHF.

This clonotype was picked up a small number of times. The V and J genes are TRBV20-1 and TRBJ2-2; no clear D gene. CDR3 size: 12 residues. V was clipped by 0 bases and J by 6 bases, with 5 bases between them. Germline V CDR1 and CDR2: DFQATT, SNEGSKA (reference sequence). CDR3 sequence: CSAREGPGELFF. In nucleotides, the CDR3 is TGCAGTGCTAGAGAGGGCCCCGGGGAGCTGTTTTTT.

This sequence joins TRBV20-1 and TRBJ2-3; no firm D call. This CDR3 comprises 15 residues. Looked up from germline, CDR1 is DFQATT and CDR2 is SNEGSKA (reference sequence). V lost 4 bases and J lost 1, with 15 bases in between. The CDR3 loop is CSANPLSSGTDTQYF. The CDR3 nucleotides are TGCAGTGCTAACCCCCTAAGCTCTGGCACAGATACGCAGTATTTT.

The rearrangement joins TRBV24-1 to TRBJ1-1; D remains unclear. The germline V gene encodes CDR1 KGHDR and CDR2 SFDVKD. The CDR3 runs 13 residues. The ends were cut back, 2 bases at V and 3 bases at J, with 6 bases in the middle. The CDR3 loop is CATSDWGDTEAFF. The DNA of the CDR3 is TGTGCCACCAGTGATTGGGGAGACACTGAAGCTTTCTTT.

This chain connects TRBV6-1 to TRBJ2-5; TRBD2 matches at 11 bases. Trimming cost V 7 bases and J 4 bases; bases outside gene matches: 5. The CDR3 totals 14 residues. In germline, CDR1 is MNHNS, CDR2 SASEGT. CDR3 sequence: CASTALAGGETQYF. CDR3 bases: TGTGCCAGCACGGCCCTAGCGGGAGGAGAGACCCAGTACTTC.

This clonotype was observed a few times. V gene TRBV14 combines with J gene TRBJ2-5; 13 bases agree with TRBD2. Germline lookup yields CDR1 SGHDN and CDR2 FVKESK. V lost 6 bases, J lost 2 bases, and 6 bases stayed unmatched. There are 16 residues in the CDR3. The CDR3 protein is CASSWGTSGIQETQYF. The CDR3 coding sequence is TGTGCCAGCAGTTGGGGGACTAGCGGGATTCAAGAGACCCAGTACTTC.

The V gene is TRBV7-2, the J gene TRBJ1-1; D unclear. The CDR3 sequence is 12 residues long. The germline V gene has CDR1 SGHTA and CDR2 FQGNSA. Trimming took 5 bases from V and 3 from J, leaving 7 bases between them. CDR3 protein: CASSARDTEAFF. CDR3 in DNA: TGTGCCAGCAGCGCCCGGGACACTGAAGCTTTCTTT.

This clonotype showed up just a few times. One end of the junction does not line up with germline, which may come from a read error. The chain joins TRBV6-1 to TRBJ2-2; 9 positions agree with TRBD1. The CDR3 totals 15 residues. Germline V gives CDR1 MNHNS, CDR2 SASEGT. CDR3 sequence reads: CASREGQGRTGELFF. Written as DNA, the CDR3 is TGTGCCAGCAGAGAAGGACAGGGGAGGACCGGGGAGCTGTTTTTT.

This clonotype was found a few times. The chain's CDR3 is CATSRGLAGAYEQYF. DNA for the CDR3: TGTGCCACCAGCAGGGGACTAGCGGGAGCCTACGAGCAGTACTTC. This chain uses TRBV15 with TRBJ2-7, with TRBD2 identical over 14 bases. Losses at the gene ends were 3 bases for V and 2 bases for J; bases not matched to a gene: 0. Germline loops: CDR1 LNHNV, CDR2 YYDKDF (reference sequence). The CDR3 is 15 residues long.

The rearrangement joins TRBV12-5 to TRBJ2-7; TRBD2 aligns across 8 bases. The germline gives CDR1 LGHNT, CDR2 FRNRAP. The junction had 7 bases not matched to a gene; V was cut back by 0 bases and J by 3 bases. This CDR3 spans 16 amino acids. The CDR3 coding sequence is TGTGCTAGTGGTTTGGTACGGGGGGGGCAATTCTACGAGCAGTACTTC. Translating gives CASGLVRGGQFYEQYF.

This rearrangement joins TRBV30 to TRBJ2-3; 10 nucleotides agree with TRBD1. The V gene's germline CDR1 is GTSNPN and CDR2 SVGIG (reference sequence). The CDR3 consists of 16 residues. Unmatched junction bases numbered 8, after V lost 3 bases and J lost 2 bases. CDR3 DNA: TGTGCCTGGAGCCATCCCGGACAGGGGGACACAGATACGCAGTATTTT. Translated: CAWSHPGQGDTDTQYF. Variable domain in full (rest from reference TRBV30 and TRBJ2-3): SQTIHQWPATLVQPVGSPLSLECTVEGTSNPNLYWYRQAAGRGLQLLFYSVGIGQISSEVPQNLSASRPQDRQFILSSKKLLLSDSGFYLCAWSHPGQGDTDTQYFGPGTRLTVL.

The chain carries TRBV2 and TRBJ1-5, with D uncertain. Trimming took 3 bases from V and 3 from J, leaving 12 bases between them. Germline V gene lookup returns CDR1 SNHLY and CDR2 FYNNEI. CDR3 size: 15 residues. The CDR3: CASSEFRGYNQPQHF. The CDR3 nucleotides read TGTGCCAGCAGTGAGTTCCGGGGATACAATCAGCCCCAGCATTTT. The whole variable domain, filled in from reference TRBV2 and TRBJ1-5, reads EPEVTQTPSHQVTQMGQEVILRCVPISNHLYFYWYRQILGQKVEFLVSFYNNEISEKSEIFDDQFSVERPDGSNFTLKIRSTKLEDSAMYFCASSEFRGYNQPQHFGDGTRLSIL.

This clonotype was observed a handful of times. The genes are TRBV20-1 and TRBJ2-1; D is ambiguous. This CDR3 is built from 11 residues. Germline CDR1 is DFQATT and CDR2 is SNEGSKA (reference sequence). The V and J ends lost 8 bases and 5 bases respectively, with 10 bases between them. The CDR3 nucleotides are TGCAGTTCGGGCGCGCACAATGAGCAGTTCTTC. Translation: CSSGAHNEQFF.

The chain carries TRBV2 and TRBJ1-1, with 10 bases lining up with TRBD1. V shed 6 bases and J 4 bases; nucleotides not matched to a gene: 5. Germline V gene sequence: CDR1 SNHLY, CDR2 FYNNEI. This CDR3 spans 14 amino acids. In nucleotides, the CDR3 is TGTGCCAGCAGCAGACAGGGGGCCCCCACTGAAGCTTTCTTT. Its translation: CASSRQGAPTEAFF.

The chain links TRBV27 to TRBJ1-6; tentative D call: TRBD1 (5 bases). The germline V and J ends were trimmed by 4 bases and 10 bases, with 14 bases remaining between them. The CDR3 covers 14 residues. The germline V gene encodes CDR1 MNHEY and CDR2 SMNVEV (reference sequence). CDR3 sequence reads: CASSSGLAGSPLHF. Written as DNA, the CDR3 is TGTGCCAGCAGTTCCGGGTTGGCAGGGTCACCCCTCCACTTT.

The CDR3 DNA sequence: TGTGCCTGGGGAGGAGGGGGCCATAATTCACCCCTCCACTTT. This codes for CAWGGGGHNSPLHF. The V gene is TRBV30, the J gene TRBJ1-6; 7 nucleotides agree with TRBD1. V dropped 5 bases and J dropped 5; count of bases not matched to a gene: 6. Germline loops: CDR1 GTSNPN, CDR2 SVGIG (reference sequence). The CDR3 has 14 residues. The entire variable domain, with the rest obtained from reference TRBV30 and TRBJ1-6, is as follows: SQTIHQWPATLVQPVGSPLSLECTVEGTSNPNLYWYRQAAGRGLQLLFYSVGIGQISSEVPQNLSASRPQDRQFILSSKKLLLSDSGFYLCAWGGGGHNSPLHFGNGTRLTVT.

The chain combines TRBV5-6 with TRBJ2-5, with D possibly matching TRBD2 (6 bases). In germline, CDR1 is SGHDT, CDR2 YYEEEE. This CDR3 is 14 amino acids long. The germline V and J ends were trimmed by 7 bases and 6 bases, with 19 bases remaining between them. CDR3 DNA: TGTGCCAGCTGCTCCCTGCAGGGAGGAAAGACCCAGTACTTC. Its protein product is CASCSLQGGKTQYF.

This clonotype appeared a few times. The V call is TRBV7-2, the J call TRBJ2-1; TRBD2 aligns across 9 bases. This CDR3 has 15 residues. The germline V gene has CDR1 SGHTA and CDR2 FQGNSA. Losses at the gene ends were 2 bases for V and 7 bases for J; bases not matched to a gene: 6. The CDR3 coding sequence is TGTGCCAGCAGCTTATACCCCCTAGCGGGAAATGAGCAGTTCTTC. It specifies CASSLYPLAGNEQFF.

This clonotype showed up just a few times. The chain links TRBV5-8 to TRBJ2-1; D may be TRBD2 (6 bases). V was shortened by 1 base and J by 3 bases, with 11 bases between the two germline ends. From germline, CDR1 is SGHTS and CDR2 YDEGEE. The CDR3 is 15 amino acids. CDR3 amino acids: CASSLYGSYYNEQFF. CDR3 sequence (DNA): TGTGCCAGCAGCTTGTACGGGAGTTACTACAATGAGCAGTTCTTC. Variable domain in full (rest from reference TRBV5-8 and TRBJ2-1): EAGVTQSPTHLIKTRGQQATLRCSPISGHTSVYWYQQALGLGLQFLLWYDEGEERNRGNFPPRFSGRQFPNYSSELNVNALELEDSALYLCASSLYGSYYNEQFFGPGTRLTVL.